The present TCR beta chain was sequenced within a study of CD8 T cells in ankylosing spondylitis. This clonotype occurred a few times. The antigen is not known. The CDR3 sequence is 13 residues long. The V and J ends lost 3 bases and 0 bases respectively, with 6 bases between them. Study-wide points: Significantly higher representation of disease-linked clones was reported for matched ankylosing spondylitis synovial fluid. There were earlier reports of some motif variants in reactive arthritis synovial fluid and blood.

Using its own MiXCR run on the 5' RACE reads, TCRdb lists one record per CDR3 protein. The table records some 150,000 distinct CDR3 sequences, 40% to 50% of them present only once. The sequencing input was synovial fluid, either unsorted or a sorted T cell fraction (not recorded which). The TCR was taken from a male donor with ankylosing spondylitis. This chain uses TRBV12-3 or TRBV12-4 with TRBJ2-7; D gene unclear. This chain's CDR3 is CASSFWHSYEQYF. The CDR3 DNA follows: TGTGCCAGCAGTTTCTGGCACTCCTACGAGCAGTACTTC.